The 16 T cell receptor beta chains below were found in one sample sequenced in a study of Ad26.COV2.S vaccination and SARS-CoV-2 variants. The treatment: about 20 received Ad26.COV2.S at low or high dose, single or two shots; 5 received placebo; per-sample allocation not given. The investigators took samples on day 63 after the first vaccine or placebo injection. Using immunoSEQ multiplex PCR, the repertoire was profiled, and TCRdb retains in-frame clones only, with some absent. Of roughly 350,000 clones in the sample, 75% to 90% were seen once. The sample in question was peripheral blood, obtained in a trial of Ad26.COV2.S vaccine versus placebo. These receptors were taken from a person between 18 and 65 years old who received the Ad26.COV2.S COVID-19 vaccine or a placebo.

The V gene is TRBV5-6, the J gene TRBJ2-3, with TRBD2 matching over 11 bases. Unmatched junction bases numbered 3, after V lost 5 bases and J lost 4 bases. The CDR3 loop spans 14 amino acids. Germline V gene data show CDR1 as SGHDT and CDR2 as YYEEEE. In nucleotides, the CDR3 is TGTGCCAGCAGTACTAGCGGGGGCCCAGATACGCAGTATTTT. Its protein product is CASSTSGGPDTQYF.

The chain has TRBV5-1 and TRBJ2-2; 7 nucleotides match TRBD2. V shed 4 bases and J 5 bases; nucleotides not matched to a gene: 17. CDR3 length equals 18 residues. Germline CDR1 SGHRS, CDR2 YFSETQ. The CDR3 protein is CASSKIETGGRSTGELFF. The CDR3 nucleotides are TGCGCCAGCAGCAAGATCGAAACTGGCGGGAGATCTACCGGGGAGCTGTTTTTT. Drawing the rest from reference TRBV5-1 and TRBJ2-2, the complete variable domain is KAGVTQTPRYLIKTRGQQVTLSCSPISGHRSVSWYQQTPGQGLQFLFEYFSETQRNKGNFPGRFSGRQFSNSRSEMNVSTLELGDSALYLCASSKIETGGRSTGELFFGEGSRLTVL.

This chain uses TRBV4-2 with TRBJ2-7, with no clear D. Trimming pared 0 bases from V and 3 bases from J, leaving 12 bases between. CDR1 is LGHNA, CDR2 YNFKEQ, per germline. This CDR3 has 15 amino acids. For the CDR3, the DNA is TGTGCCAGCAGCCAAGACCCCAAAGGAAGCTACGAGCAGTACTTC. Translation gives CASSQDPKGSYEQYF.

This clone was recorded only once. The chain carries TRBV6-2 or TRBV6-3 and TRBJ2-7; 8 nucleotides agree with TRBD1. Germline lookup yields CDR1 MNHEY and CDR2 SVGEGT. The CDR3 totals 15 residues. V shed 0 bases and J 0 bases; nucleotides not matched to a gene: 1. CDR3 amino acids: CASSYSTGASYEQYF. CDR3 sequence (DNA): TGTGCCAGCAGTTACTCGACAGGGGCCTCCTACGAGCAGTACTTC.

This clone has a handful of counts. Distinct nucleotide sequences in the sample also encode this CDR3. This chain links TRBV20-1 with TRBJ2-5; TRBD2 is a possible D gene (5 bases). The length of the CDR3 is 10 residues. The V gene's germline CDR1 is DFQATT and CDR2 SNEGSKA (reference sequence). V was clipped by 6 bases and J by 5 bases, with 7 bases between them. The CDR3 DNA follows: TGCAGTGCCCGGAGGGAGACCCAGTACTTC. The encoded protein is CSARRETQYF.

V usage is TRBV6-6 and J usage is TRBJ2-7; 9 positions match TRBD2. The V gene end was trimmed by 7 bases and the J gene end by 3 bases; junction bases not matched to a gene: 10. Per germline, CDR1 MNHNY and CDR2 SVGAGI (reference sequence). CDR3 length: 15 residues. This chain's CDR3 is CASTNLAGVHYEQYF. The CDR3 nucleotides are TGTGCCAGCACCAACTTAGCGGGGGTTCACTACGAGCAGTACTTC.

The chain has TRBV28 and TRBJ2-1, with D possibly being TRBD2 (6 bases). V dropped 4 bases and J dropped 9 bases, with 16 bases sitting between them. Germline V gene sequence: CDR1 MDHEN, CDR2 SYDVKM. The CDR3 has 14 amino acids. The CDR3 region has the DNA TGTGCCAGCAGTTCTGGGACTTACTTCGGTGAGCAGTTCTTC. This gives the protein CASSSGTYFGEQFF.

Only a few counts were recorded for this clone. This chain joins TRBV19 and TRBJ2-7; D ambiguous. Trimming took 5 bases from V and 0 from J, leaving 8 bases between them. CDR3 length: 13 amino acids. Germline assignment: CDR1 LNHDA and CDR2 SQIVND (reference sequence). CDR3 protein: CASSQVLSYEQYF. CDR3 bases: TGTGCCAGTAGTCAGGTCCTCTCCTACGAGCAGTACTTC.

The chain couples TRBV19 to TRBJ1-5, with a tentative D call TRBD1 (5 bases). Trimming stripped 5 bases from V and 3 bases from J, with 14 bases between. CDR1 and CDR2 (germline): LNHDA, SQIVND (reference sequence). This CDR3 is 15 amino acids long. The chain's CDR3 is CASSVLGRNNQPQHF. The CDR3 coding sequence is TGTGCCAGTAGTGTCCTGGGACGGAACAATCAGCCCCAGCATTTT.

Note on this clone: The sample carries other DNA sequences with the same CDR3. The chain uses TRBV9 and TRBJ2-3; the match to TRBD2 covers 7 bases. J was trimmed by 0 bases and V by 2 bases; bases with no gene match: 0. CDR1 is SGDLS and CDR2 is YYNGEE in the germline V gene. CDR3 length equals 14 residues. Here the CDR3 reads CASSVGGSTDTQYF. DNA for the CDR3: TGTGCCAGCAGCGTCGGGGGGAGCACAGATACGCAGTATTTT.

The chain is built from TRBV9 and TRBJ2-5, with 7 bases fitting TRBD2. Germline V gives CDR1 SGDLS, CDR2 YYNGEE. V shed 3 bases, J shed 4 bases, and the junction held 9 bases outside the gene matches. This CDR3 region has 15 residues. CDR3 region: CASSGKRDPRETQYF. Here the CDR3 DNA reads TGTGCCAGCAGCGGAAAGCGGGACCCAAGAGAGACCCAGTACTTC.

This clone has only a few counts. The rearrangement joins TRBV7-8 to TRBJ2-7, with D tentatively TRBD1 (6 bases). The CDR3 loop spans 13 amino acids. CDR1 and CDR2 from the germline V gene are SGHVS and FQNEAQ. V gave up 7 bases and J gave up 2 bases, with 12 bases separating them. CDR3 sequence: CASTWDTAYEQYF. The CDR3 coding sequence is TGTGCCAGCACCTGGGACACAGCCTACGAGCAGTACTTC. The whole variable domain, filled in from reference TRBV7-8 and TRBJ2-7, reads GAGVSQSPRYKVAKRGQDVALRCDPISGHVSLFWYQQALGQGPEFLTYFQNEAQLDKSGLPSDRFFAERPEGSVSTLKIQRTQQEDSAVYLCASTWDTAYEQYFGPGTRLTVT.

The J gene is TRBJ2-2, the V gene TRBV4-3; D uncertain. The CDR3 spans 16 residues. The V gene lost 0 bases and the J gene lost 0 bases, with 8 bases spanning the gap. Germline V gives CDR1 LGHNA, CDR2 YSLEER. CDR3 DNA sequence: TGCGCCAGCAGCCAAGAGAGTTACTCGAACACCGGGGAGCTGTTTTTT. Translating gives CASSQESYSNTGELFF.

The genes are TRBV19 and TRBJ1-5; 9 nucleotides agree with TRBD1. Germline V gene data show CDR1 as LNHDA and CDR2 as SQIVND (reference sequence). V was clipped by 3 bases and J by 4 bases; unmatched bases: 7. The CDR3 length is 16 residues. As DNA, the CDR3 is TGTGCCAGTAGTATGACAGGGGGGAAAGGGAATCAGCCCCAGCATTTT. Its protein is CASSMTGGKGNQPQHF.

This rearrangement joins TRBV10-2 to TRBJ1-2; D not certain. V lost 4 bases and J 4 bases, leaving 7 bases between the germline ends. Per germline, CDR1 WSHSY and CDR2 SAAADI. CDR3 length equals 12 residues. This CDR3 reads CASSAGSYGYTF. Here the CDR3 DNA reads TGCGCCAGCAGTGCGGGGAGCTATGGCTACACCTTC.

A single count supports this clone. The V call is TRBV6-6, the J call TRBJ2-1; 12 bases agree with TRBD2. This CDR3 is built from 17 residues. With V trimmed by 5 bases and J by 7 bases, 12 bases remained unmatched. Germline values: CDR1 MNHNY, CDR2 SVGAGI (reference sequence). The CDR3 DNA reads TGTGCCAGCAGTCCACATCTAGCGGGAGGGTTGAGAAATGAGCAGTTCTTC. Protein product: CASSPHLAGGLRNEQFF.